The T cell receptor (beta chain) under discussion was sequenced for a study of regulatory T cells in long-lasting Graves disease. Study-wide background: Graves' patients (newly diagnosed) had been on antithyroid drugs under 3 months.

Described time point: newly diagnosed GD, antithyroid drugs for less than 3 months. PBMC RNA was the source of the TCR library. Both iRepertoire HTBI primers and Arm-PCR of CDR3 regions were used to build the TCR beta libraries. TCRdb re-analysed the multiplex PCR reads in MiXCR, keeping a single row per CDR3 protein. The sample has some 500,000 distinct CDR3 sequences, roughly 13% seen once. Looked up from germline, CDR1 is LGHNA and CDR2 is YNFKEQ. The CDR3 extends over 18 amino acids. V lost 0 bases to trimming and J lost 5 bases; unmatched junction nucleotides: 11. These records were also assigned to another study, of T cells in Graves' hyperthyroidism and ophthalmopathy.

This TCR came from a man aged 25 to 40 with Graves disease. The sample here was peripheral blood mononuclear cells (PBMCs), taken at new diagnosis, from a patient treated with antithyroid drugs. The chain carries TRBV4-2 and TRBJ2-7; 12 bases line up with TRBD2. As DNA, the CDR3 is TGTGCCAGCAGCCAAGAGGCTATTCTAGCGGGAGGGTTCCACGAGCAGTACTTC. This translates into CASSQEAILAGGFHEQYF.